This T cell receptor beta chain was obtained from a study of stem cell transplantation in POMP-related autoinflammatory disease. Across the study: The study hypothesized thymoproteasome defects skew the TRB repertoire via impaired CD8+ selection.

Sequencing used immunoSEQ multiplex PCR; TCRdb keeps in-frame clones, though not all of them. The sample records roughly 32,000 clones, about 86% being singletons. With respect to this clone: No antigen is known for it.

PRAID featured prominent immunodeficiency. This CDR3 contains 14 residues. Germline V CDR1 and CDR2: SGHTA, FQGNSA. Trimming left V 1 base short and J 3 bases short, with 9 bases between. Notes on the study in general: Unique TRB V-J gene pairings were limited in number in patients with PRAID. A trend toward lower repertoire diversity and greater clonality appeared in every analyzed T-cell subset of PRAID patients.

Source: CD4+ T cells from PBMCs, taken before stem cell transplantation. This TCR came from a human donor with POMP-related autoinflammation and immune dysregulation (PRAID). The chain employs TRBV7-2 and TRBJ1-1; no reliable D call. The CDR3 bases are TGTGCCAGCAGCTTAGGGGTAATGGACACTGAAGCTTTCTTT. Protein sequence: CASSLGVMDTEAFF. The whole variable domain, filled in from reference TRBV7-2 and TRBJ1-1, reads GAGVSQSPSNKVTEKGKDVELRCDPISGHTALYWYRQSLGQGLEFLIYFQGNSAPDKSGLPSDRFSAERTGGSVSTLTIQRTQQEDSAVYLCASSLGVMDTEAFFGQGTRLTVV.